This TCR beta chain appears in the sequencing data of a study of Ad26.COV2.S vaccination and SARS-CoV-2 variants. About the study: Intramuscular Ad26.COV2.S doses were given once or twice, 56 days apart. Regarding the study as a whole: Recipients of either vaccine or placebo displayed similar breadth of non-spike TCRs.

The CDR3 has 19 residues. V trimming: 7 bases; J trimming: 7 bases; junction bases outside the gene matches: 21. The treatment: 19 received Ad26.COV2.S at low or high dose, single or two shots; about 5 received placebo; per-sample allocation not given. Material that was analyzed had been drawn on day 63 after the first vaccine or placebo injection. An Ad26 vector that expressed Wuhan-strain SARS-CoV-2 spike constituted the vaccine. Only in-frame clones appear in the TCRdb table, and some are missing; sequencing was by immunoSEQ multiplex PCR. Counted here are about 350,000 clones, 75% to 90% occurring once; the ten biggest clones make up around 10%. About this clone itself: Its antigen is currently unknown.

This sample comprised peripheral blood, obtained in a trial of Ad26.COV2.S vaccine versus placebo. The receptor was isolated from a person between 18 and 65 years old who received the Ad26.COV2.S COVID-19 vaccine or a placebo. This rearrangement joins TRBV23-1 to TRBJ2-1, with TRBD2 identical over 11 bases. TRBV23-1 is assigned to the ORF class and has an uncertain function. CDR3 sequence (DNA): TGCGCCAGCACCCTGCCCAAAGGACAGAGACTAGCGGGGAGGAATGAGCAGTTCTTC. Its translation: CASTLPKGQRLAGRNEQFF.